A selection of T cell receptor beta chains follows, all from one sample in a study of blood T cell repertoires in COVID-19. Produced via immunoSEQ multiplex PCR; TCRdb's table is partial and in-frame only. The table lists hundreds of thousands of clones, 90% of them singletons. Material for sequencing was PBMCs or T cells enriched from blood (not recorded which). The receptors derive from a man aged 60 to 69 who had recovered from COVID-19. CDR3s leave out the opening cysteine and the closing phenylalanine or tryptophan. The D gene is left open where the match is weak.

ASRPSRDREYEQY	TRBV6-6	TRBJ2-7	TRBD1
ASSHEAATSVGYEQY	TRBV4-1	TRBJ2-7	TRBD2
ASSQDVGGTTTYEQY	TRBV4-1	TRBJ2-7	.
ASRIKGGSPLH	TRBV6-5	TRBJ1-6	.
ASSHAAGLNTEAF	TRBV4-3	TRBJ1-1	.
ASSGPEGRAAF	TRBV7-9	TRBJ1-1	.
ASSKTGTGGFGSYEQY	TRBV2	TRBJ2-7	TRBD1
ATSRRASSAQETQY	TRBV15	TRBJ2-5	.
ASLRDNYEQY	TRBV6-5	TRBJ2-7	.
ASSFGLAGTQTQY	TRBV18	TRBJ2-5	TRBD2
ASSFSGRRSYEQF	TRBV27	TRBJ2-1	TRBD2
ASSYTDRVRGSPLH	TRBV6-5	TRBJ1-6	TRBD1
AISESEGVGDTQY	TRBV10-3	TRBJ2-3	.
ASSQDWDRGYEQY	TRBV4-2	TRBJ2-7	TRBD1
AWSTETVIYTDTQY	TRBV30	TRBJ2-3	.
ASSFGTASYNEQF	TRBV7-2	TRBJ2-1	TRBD1
ASSFLGEETQY	TRBV5-6	TRBJ2-5	.
ASSVGTSGMGETQY	TRBV9	TRBJ2-5	TRBD2
ASSLDRGFNGYT	TRBV5-1	TRBJ1-2	.
ASRPGLAGLWNEQF	TRBV28	TRBJ2-1	TRBD2
ASSQSGTRYEQY	TRBV18	TRBJ2-7	TRBD2
ASSQGAGTSLGDTQY	TRBV3-1/TRBV3-2	TRBJ2-3	.
ASREQGANTEAF	TRBV28	TRBJ1-1	TRBD1
ASSLGQGHSGNTIY	TRBV7-6	TRBJ1-3	TRBD1
SAGGTGNYGYT	TRBV29-1	TRBJ1-2	TRBD1
ASSLRSGGGELF	TRBV27	TRBJ2-2	.
ASRETGGFRQPQH	TRBV19	TRBJ1-5	TRBD1
ASSLGGLRGETQY	TRBV5-4	TRBJ2-5	.
ASSLAGNTGELF	TRBV5-1	TRBJ2-2	.
ASSHPVRGAFYNEQF	TRBV4-1	TRBJ2-1	.
ASSRPTYEQY	TRBV7-2	TRBJ2-7	.
AWSQQVNTEAF	TRBV30	TRBJ1-1	.
AWTGQINSPLH	TRBV30	TRBJ1-6	TRBD1
ASSLQGVGTGSEAF	TRBV14	TRBJ1-1	TRBD1
ASSEVRGGTDNEQF	TRBV6-1	TRBJ2-1	.
ASSLALGGETEAF	TRBV7-9	TRBJ1-1	.
ASSLRRGQGAGEQY	TRBV7-9	TRBJ2-7	TRBD1